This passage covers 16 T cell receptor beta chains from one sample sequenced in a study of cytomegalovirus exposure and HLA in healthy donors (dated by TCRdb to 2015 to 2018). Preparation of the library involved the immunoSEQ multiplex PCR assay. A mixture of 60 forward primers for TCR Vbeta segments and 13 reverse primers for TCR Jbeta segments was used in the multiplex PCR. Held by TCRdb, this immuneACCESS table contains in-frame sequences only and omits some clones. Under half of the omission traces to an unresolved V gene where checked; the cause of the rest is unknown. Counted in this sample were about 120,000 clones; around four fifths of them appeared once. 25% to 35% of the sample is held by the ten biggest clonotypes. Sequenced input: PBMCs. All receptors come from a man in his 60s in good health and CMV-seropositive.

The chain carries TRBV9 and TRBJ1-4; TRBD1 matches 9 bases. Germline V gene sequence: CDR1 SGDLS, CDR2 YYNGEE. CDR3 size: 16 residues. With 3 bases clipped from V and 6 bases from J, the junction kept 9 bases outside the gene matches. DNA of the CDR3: TGTGCCAGCAGCGCGTCCACAGGGGGCGGGGATGAAAAACTGTTTTTT. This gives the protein CASSASTGGGDEKLFF.

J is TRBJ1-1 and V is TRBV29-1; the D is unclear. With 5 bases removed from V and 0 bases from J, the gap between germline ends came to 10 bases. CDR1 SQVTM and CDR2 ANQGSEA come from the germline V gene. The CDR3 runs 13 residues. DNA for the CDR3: TGCAGCGTTCTAGGTCAGATGAACACTGAAGCTTTCTTT. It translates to CSVLGQMNTEAFF.

In DNA form, the CDR3 reads TGTGCCAGCAGCCCCCTCCGGGACAGGGGTACCTATGGCTACACCTTC. Amino acids: CASSPLRDRGTYGYTF. The V gene is TRBV7-8, the J gene TRBJ1-2; 10 nucleotides line up with TRBD1. The CDR3 covers 16 residues. The germline CDR1 and CDR2 sequences are SGHVS and FQNEAQ. Losses at the gene ends were 5 bases for V and 4 bases for J; bases not matched to a gene: 10.

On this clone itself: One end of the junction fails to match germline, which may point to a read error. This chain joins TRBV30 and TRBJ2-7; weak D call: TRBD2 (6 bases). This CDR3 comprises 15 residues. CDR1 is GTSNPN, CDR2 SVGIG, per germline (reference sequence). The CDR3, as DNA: TGTGCCTGGAGTGCAAATCGGGGCGCGGGGATTACGAAGTTCTTC. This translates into CAWSANRGAGITKFF.

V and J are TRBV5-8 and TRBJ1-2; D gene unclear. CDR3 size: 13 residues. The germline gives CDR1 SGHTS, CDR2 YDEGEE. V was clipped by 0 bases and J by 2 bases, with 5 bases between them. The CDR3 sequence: CASSLGQNYGYTF. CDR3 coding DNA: TGTGCCAGCAGCTTGGGGCAGAACTATGGCTACACCTTC.

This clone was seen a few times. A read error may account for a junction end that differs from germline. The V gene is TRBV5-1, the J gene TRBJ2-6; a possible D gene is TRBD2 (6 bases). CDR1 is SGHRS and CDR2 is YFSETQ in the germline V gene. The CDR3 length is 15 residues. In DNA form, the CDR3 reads TGCGCCAGCAGCTTGGGGGACTCTGGGGCCAACGGCCTGACTTTC. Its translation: CASSLGDSGANGLTF.

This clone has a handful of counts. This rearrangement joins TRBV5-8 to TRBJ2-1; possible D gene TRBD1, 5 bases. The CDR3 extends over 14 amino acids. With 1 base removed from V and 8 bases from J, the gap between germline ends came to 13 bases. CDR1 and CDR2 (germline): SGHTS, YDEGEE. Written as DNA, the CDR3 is TGTGCCAGCAGCTTGTTTCAGGGCGCGGATGAGCAGTTCTTC. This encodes CASSLFQGADEQFF.

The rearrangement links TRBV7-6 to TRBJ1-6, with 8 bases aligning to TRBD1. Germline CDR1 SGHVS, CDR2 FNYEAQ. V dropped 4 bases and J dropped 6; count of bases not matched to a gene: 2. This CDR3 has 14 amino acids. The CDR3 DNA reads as TGTGCCAGCAGCTCGACAGGGGTTAATTCACCCCTCCACTTT. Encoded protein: CASSSTGVNSPLHF.

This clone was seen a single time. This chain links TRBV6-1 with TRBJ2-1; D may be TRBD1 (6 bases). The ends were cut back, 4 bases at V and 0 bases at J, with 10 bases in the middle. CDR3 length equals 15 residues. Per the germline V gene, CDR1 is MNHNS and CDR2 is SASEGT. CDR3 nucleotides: TGTGCCAGCAGTGTACAGGGCAACTCCTACAATGAGCAGTTCTTC. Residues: CASSVQGNSYNEQFF.

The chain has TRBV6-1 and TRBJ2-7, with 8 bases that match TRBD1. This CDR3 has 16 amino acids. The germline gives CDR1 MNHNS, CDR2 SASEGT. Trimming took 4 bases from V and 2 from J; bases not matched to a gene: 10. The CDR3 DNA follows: TGTGCCAGCAGTGTTTGGGGGGAGACAGGGGCCTACGAGCAGTACTTC. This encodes CASSVWGETGAYEQYF.

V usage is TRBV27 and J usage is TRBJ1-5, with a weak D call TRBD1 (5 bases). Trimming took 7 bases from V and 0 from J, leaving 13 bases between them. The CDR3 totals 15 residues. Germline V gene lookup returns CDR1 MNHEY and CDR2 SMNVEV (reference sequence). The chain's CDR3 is CASNSRDYSNQPQHF. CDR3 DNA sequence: TGTGCCAGCAACTCCAGGGATTATAGCAATCAGCCCCAGCATTTT.

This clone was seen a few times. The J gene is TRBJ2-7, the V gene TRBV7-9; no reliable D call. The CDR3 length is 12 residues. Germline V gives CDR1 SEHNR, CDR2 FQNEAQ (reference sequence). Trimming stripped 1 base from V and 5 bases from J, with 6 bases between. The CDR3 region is CASSLVPNEQYF. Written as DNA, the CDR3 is TGTGCCAGCAGCTTAGTGCCTAACGAGCAGTACTTC. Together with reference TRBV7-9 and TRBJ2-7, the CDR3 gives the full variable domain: DTGVSQNPRHKITKRGQNVTFRCDPISEHNRLYWYRQTLGQGPEFLTYFQNEAQLEKSRLLSDRFSAERPKGSFSTLEIQRTEQGDSAMYLCASSLVPNEQYFGPGTRLTVT.

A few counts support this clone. This chain's CDR3 is CASRTVQTDTDTQYF. In nucleotides, the CDR3 is TGCGCCAGCAGGACTGTCCAGACGGACACAGATACGCAGTATTTT. This chain links TRBV5-1 with TRBJ2-3, with D unresolved. Trimming removed 5 bases at V and 2 bases at J, with 15 bases between. Germline V gene lookup returns CDR1 SGHRS and CDR2 YFSETQ. The CDR3 contains 15 residues.

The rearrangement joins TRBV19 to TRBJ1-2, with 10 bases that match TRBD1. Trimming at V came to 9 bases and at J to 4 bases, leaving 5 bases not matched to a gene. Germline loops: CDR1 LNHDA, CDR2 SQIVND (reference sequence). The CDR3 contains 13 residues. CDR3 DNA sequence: TGTGCCAGCTGGACAGGGGGAGGCTATGGCTACACCTTC. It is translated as CASWTGGGYGYTF.

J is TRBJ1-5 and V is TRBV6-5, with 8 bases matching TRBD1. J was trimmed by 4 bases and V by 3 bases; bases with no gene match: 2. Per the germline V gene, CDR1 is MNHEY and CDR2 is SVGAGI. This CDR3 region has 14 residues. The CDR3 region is CASSYGQGNQPQHF. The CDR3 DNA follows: TGTGCCAGCAGTTATGGACAGGGAAATCAGCCCCAGCATTTT.

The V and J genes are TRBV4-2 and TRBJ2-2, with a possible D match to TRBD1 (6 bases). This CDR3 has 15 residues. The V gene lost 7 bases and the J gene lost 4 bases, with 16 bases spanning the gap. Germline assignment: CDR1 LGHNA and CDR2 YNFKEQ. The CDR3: CASMSGQGGTGELFF. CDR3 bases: TGTGCCAGCATGTCGGGCCAAGGGGGCACCGGGGAGCTGTTTTTT.